This TCR beta chain was recorded in a study of cytomegalovirus exposure and HLA in healthy donors. Study-level points and caveats: V- and J-gene trimming in TCR beta was tied to a missense DCLRE1C variant by an analysis performed later. Available immune exposure information was restricted to CMV serostatus only. Presence/absence analyses supposed approximately even sequencing depth among donors.

Germline assignment: CDR1 SGHRS and CDR2 YFSETQ. V lost 4 bases and J lost 2; bases outside the gene matches: 9. The CDR3 length is 16 residues. The study ran its PCR with 60 Vbeta and 13 Jbeta primers. The method was immunoSEQ multiplex PCR; TCRdb's version includes in-frame clones alone and lacks a portion of them. The sample yields some 150,000 clones, more than 60% seen once. This clone has just one count. The target antigen is unknown. This receptor was obtained from a woman between 40 and 55 years old in good health and CMV-seronegative. The rearrangement joins TRBV5-1 to TRBJ2-7; 10 nucleotides agree with TRBD2. The specimen sequenced was PBMCs. The CDR3 here is CASSQYLAGVAYEQYF. The CDR3, as DNA: TGCGCCAGCAGCCAGTACCTAGCGGGAGTGGCCTACGAGCAGTACTTC. Using reference TRBV5-1 and TRBJ2-7 for the parts outside the CDR3, the full variable domain is KAGVTQTPRYLIKTRGQQVTLSCSPISGHRSVSWYQQTPGQGLQFLFEYFSETQRNKGNFPGRFSGRQFSNSRSEMNVSTLELGDSALYLCASSQYLAGVAYEQYFGPGTRLTVT.